This TCR beta chain appears in the sequencing data of a study of T cell repertoires in urothelial bladder cancer (dated by TCRdb to about 2019). Describing the broader study: Clinical stages of the approximately 12 resected lesions were three cT0, three cTa, three cT1 and three cT2 or greater. TCR repertoire clonality in bladder tumors was compared with TCR repertoire clonality in benign bladder inflammation. About 13 patients who had bladder lesions and were undergoing transurethral resection were prospectively identified. A total of roughly 11 resected bladder lesions, made up of urothelial carcinoma (UC+) and benign (UC-) specimens, were studied. General conclusions and limits of the study: Carcinoma specimens had a median tumor infiltrating lymphocyte percentage of approximately 2%, while benign specimens had a median of approximately 11%. In carcinoma specimens a single T-cell clone made up as much as 17% of infiltrating lymphocytes, compared with 2% in benign specimens. Urothelial carcinoma specimens had fewer T cells than benign specimens, with medians of about 5,000 and 25,000.

Bladder lesion specimens were obtained at transurethral resection and were stored at -80C. From bladder specimens obtained at transurethral resection, DNA was extracted. The CDR3 contains 15 residues, cysteine and phenylalanine counted. The entry retains the CDR3 DNA only, 45 bases that are in frame from base 1. Reading the germline V gene (reference sequence) gives CDR1 LNHDA and CDR2 SQIVND. At the junction V is shortened by 4 bases and J by 0 bases; bases outside the gene matches: 5. The TCR beta chain CDR3 region was sequenced with the immunoSEQ assay. For the original study's pipeline: T-cell fraction, clonal dominance and maximum TCR clone frequency were calculated for each specimen. TCRdb limited this immuneACCESS table to in-frame rearrangements with V and J called. A share of clones is missing; checked studies link under half to unresolved V genes, and the rest is unexplained. The DNA gave D and trimming, while V, J and clone size come from that table. The sample table shows fewer than 15,000 clones, and around two thirds are seen once. In total, the top ten clones hold roughly 8.7% of the sample.

In the case of this clone: This clone's antigen is unknown. Qualities for individual bases were not recorded, and no much larger clone is one base off.

The TCR sequence derives from a human donor with urothelial carcinoma. Sequenced material: tumor-infiltrating cells from bladder cancer. Recombination joined TRBV19 with TRBJ1-1; TRBD1 agrees with 7 junctional bases. The encoded CDR3 is CASSTKGTVNTEAFF. The DNA reads TGTGCCAGTAGTACGAAGGGGACAGTGAACACTGAAGCTTTCTTT. The full variable domain, completed from the reference TRBV19 and TRBJ1-1 proteins outside the CDR3, reads DGGITQSPKYLFRKEGQNVTLSCEQNLNHDAMYWYRQDPGQGLRLIYYSQIVNDFQKGDIAEGYSVSREKKESFPLTVTSAQKNPTAFYLCASSTKGTVNTEAFFGQGTRLTVV.